The next 4 T cell receptor beta chains were all read from a single sample in a study of monozygotic twins with inflammatory bowel disease. TCRdb reprocessed the 5' RACE reads, with one entry per CDR3 protein and no DNA. This repertoire includes approximately 330,000 distinct CDR3 sequences. The specimen was blood. The origin of the receptors is a human donor with ulcerative colitis or Crohn's disease, or a healthy co-twin of an affected twin (not recorded which).

The V gene is TRBV6-1, the J gene TRBJ2-2; TCRdb indicates TRBD1, and absent DNA this call remains unverified. The CDR3 sequence is 15 residues long. CDR1 is MNHNS and CDR2 is SASEGT in the germline V gene. This chain's CDR3 is CASKLDSRSTGELFF.

The chain has TRBV21-1 and TRBJ1-1; TCRdb returns TRBD1, unconfirmable since there is no DNA. TRBV21-1 corresponds to a pseudogene. The CDR3 is 14 residues long. The CDR3 reads CASRRPPGWRRAFF.

The CDR3 region is CASSQDWYGYTF. The V and J genes are TRBV3-1 and TRBJ1-2. In germline, CDR1 is LGHDT, CDR2 YNNKEL (reference sequence). The CDR3 sequence is 12 residues long.

V and J are TRBV20-1 and TRBJ2-1; with no DNA, the TCRdb D assignment of TRBD2 cannot be verified. Per the germline V gene, CDR1 is DFQATT and CDR2 is SNEGSKA (reference sequence). CDR3 length: 15 residues. CDR3 sequence reads: CSARGRTSGSNEQFF.